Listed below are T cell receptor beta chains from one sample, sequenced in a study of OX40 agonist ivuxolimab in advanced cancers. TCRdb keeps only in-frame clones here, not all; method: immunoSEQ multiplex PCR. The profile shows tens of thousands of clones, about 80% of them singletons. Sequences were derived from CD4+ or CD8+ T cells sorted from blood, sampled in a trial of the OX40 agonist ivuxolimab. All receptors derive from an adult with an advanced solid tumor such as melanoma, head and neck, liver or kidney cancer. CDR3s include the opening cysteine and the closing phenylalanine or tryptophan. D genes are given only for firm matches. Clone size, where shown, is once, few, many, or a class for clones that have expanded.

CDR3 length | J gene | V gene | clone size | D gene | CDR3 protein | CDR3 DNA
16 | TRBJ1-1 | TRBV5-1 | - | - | CASSLFQGRLNTEAFF | TGCGCCAGCAGTTTGTTCCAGGGACGGTTGAACACTGAAGCTTTCTTT
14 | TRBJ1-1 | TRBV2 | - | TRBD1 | CASDRDRGSTEAFF | TGTGCCAGCGACCGGGACAGGGGGTCCACTGAAGCTTTCTTT
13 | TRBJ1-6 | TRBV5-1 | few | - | CASSPERDSPLHF | TGCGCCAGCAGCCCCGAAAGGGATTCACCCCTCCACTTT
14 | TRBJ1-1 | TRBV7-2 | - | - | CASSLGGPTREAFF | TGTGCCAGCAGCTTAGGAGGCCCGACCAGAGAAGCTTTCTTT
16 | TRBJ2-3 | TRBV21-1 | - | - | CASILPRTSGTDTQYF | TGTGCCAGCATCCTACCCCGGACTAGCGGCACAGATACGCAGTATTTT
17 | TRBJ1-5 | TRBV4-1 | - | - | CASSQDWGTAGVQPQHF | TGCGCCAGCAGCCAAGATTGGGGCACCGCGGGGGTTCAGCCCCAGCATTTT
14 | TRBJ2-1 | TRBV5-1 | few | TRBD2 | CASNSGSSYNEQFF | TGCGCCAGCAATAGCGGGAGCTCCTACAATGAGCAGTTCTTC
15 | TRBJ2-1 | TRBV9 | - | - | CASSVASVGHNEQFF | TGTGCCAGCAGCGTAGCCTCAGTAGGCCACAATGAGCAGTTCTTC
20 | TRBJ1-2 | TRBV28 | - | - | CASSEEPDRPIGIINYGYTF | TGTGCCAGCAGTGAAGAACCCGACAGGCCCATAGGGATCATTAACTATGGCTACACCTTC
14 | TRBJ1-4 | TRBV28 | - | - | CASSLGGPGEKLFF | TGTGCCAGCAGTTTAGGAGGTCCAGGGGAAAAACTGTTTTTT
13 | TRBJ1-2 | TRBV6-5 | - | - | CALTQDPSYGYTF | TGTGCCCTAACCCAAGACCCTTCCTATGGCTACACCTTC
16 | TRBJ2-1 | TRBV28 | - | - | CASSSSRGLKGNEQFF | TGTGCCAGCAGTTCGAGCCGGGGACTCAAAGGGAATGAGCAGTTCTTC
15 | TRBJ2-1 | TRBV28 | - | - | CASSSDISSYNEQFF | TGTGCCAGCAGTTCGGACATAAGCTCCTACAATGAGCAGTTCTTC
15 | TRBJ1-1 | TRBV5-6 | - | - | CASSLMLRALQEAFF | TGTGCCAGCAGCTTAATGCTACGGGCCCTCCAAGAAGCTTTCTTT
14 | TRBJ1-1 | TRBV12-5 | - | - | CASGSSGGNTEAFF | TGTGCTAGTGGTTCGAGCGGGGGGAACACTGAAGCTTTCTTT
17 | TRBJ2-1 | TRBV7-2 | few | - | CASSSNVGGVGYNEQFF | TGTGCCAGCAGCTCCAACGTGGGTGGGGTAGGCTACAATGAGCAGTTCTTC
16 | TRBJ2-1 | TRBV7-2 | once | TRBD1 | CASSGQGASSYNEQFF | TGTGCCAGCAGCGGGCAGGGGGCCAGCTCCTACAATGAGCAGTTCTTC
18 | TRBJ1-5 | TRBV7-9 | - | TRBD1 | CASSLAGTGSIGDQPQHF | TGTGCCAGCAGCTTAGCCGGGACAGGGTCCATAGGCGATCAGCCCCAGCATTTT
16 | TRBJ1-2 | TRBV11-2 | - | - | CASSLDTSLSNYGYTF | TGTGCCAGCAGCTTAGATACGTCGTTATCGAACTATGGCTACACCTTC
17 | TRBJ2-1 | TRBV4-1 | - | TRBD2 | CASSQTPTSGVYNEQFF | TGCGCCAGCAGCCAAACCCCGACTAGCGGGGTGTACAATGAGCAGTTCTTC
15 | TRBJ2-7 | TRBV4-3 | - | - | CASSQDISVAYEQYF | TGCGCCAGCAGCCAAGATATATCAGTTGCCTACGAGCAGTACTTC
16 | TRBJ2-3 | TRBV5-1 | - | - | CASSQGRGGGTDTQYF | TGCGCCAGCAGCCAAGGGCGGGGAGGCGGCACAGATACGCAGTATTTT
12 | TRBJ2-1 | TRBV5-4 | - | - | CASQDNRNEQFF | TGTGCCAGCCAGGACAATCGGAATGAGCAGTTCTTC
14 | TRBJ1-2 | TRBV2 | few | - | CASSEEWANYGYTF | TGTGCCAGCAGTGAAGAGTGGGCTAACTATGGCTACACCTTC
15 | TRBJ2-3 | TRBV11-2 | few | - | CASSFWVGNRDTQYF | TGTGCCAGCAGCTTTTGGGTGGGGAATCGGGATACGCAGTATTTT
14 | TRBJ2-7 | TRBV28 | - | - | CASIRQGGSYEQYF | TGTGCCAGCATTCGGCAGGGGGGTAGCTACGAGCAGTACTTC
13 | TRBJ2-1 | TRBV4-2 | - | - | CASSQLPGREQFF | TGTGCCAGCAGCCAACTCCCCGGGCGGGAACAGTTCTTC
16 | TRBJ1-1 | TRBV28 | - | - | CASSPLSAPTNTEAFF | TGTGCCAGCAGTCCCCTTAGCGCACCGACGAACACTGAAGCTTTCTTT
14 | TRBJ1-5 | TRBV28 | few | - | CASSFVQDNQPQHF | TGTGCCAGCAGTTTCGTGCAGGATAATCAGCCCCAGCATTTT
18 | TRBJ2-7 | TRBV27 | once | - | CASSGFFRNRGKSYEQYF | TGTGCCAGCAGTGGTTTCTTTCGGAATAGGGGGAAATCCTACGAGCAGTACTTC
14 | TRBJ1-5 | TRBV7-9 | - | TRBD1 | CASSWGTGAQPQHF | TGTGCCAGCAGCTGGGGCACAGGGGCTCAGCCCCAGCATTTT
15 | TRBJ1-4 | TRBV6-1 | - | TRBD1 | CASSTRGQADEKLFF | TGTGCCAGCAGCACAAGGGGACAGGCTGATGAAAAACTGTTTTTT
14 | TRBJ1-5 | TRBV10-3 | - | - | CAISEVGGGQPQHF | TGTGCCATCAGTGAGGTTGGGGGTGGTCAGCCCCAGCATTTT
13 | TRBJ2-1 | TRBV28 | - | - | CASSLIRVNEQFF | TGTGCCAGCAGTTTAATCCGAGTAAATGAGCAGTTCTTC
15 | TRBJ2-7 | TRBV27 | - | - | CASSLLGDTTYEQYF | TGTGCCAGCAGTTTACTAGGGGACACAACTTACGAGCAGTACTTC
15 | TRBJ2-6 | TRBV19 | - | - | CASMRVLSGANVLTF | TGTGCCAGTATGAGGGTGCTCTCTGGGGCCAACGTCCTGACTTTC
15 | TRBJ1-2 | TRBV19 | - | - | CASTLLNRENYGYTF | TGTGCCAGTACCCTCTTAAATAGGGAGAACTATGGCTACACCTTC
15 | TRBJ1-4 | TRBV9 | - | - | CASSENEGLWENLFF | TGTGCCAGCAGCGAAAACGAGGGGCTTTGGGAAAACCTGTTTTTT
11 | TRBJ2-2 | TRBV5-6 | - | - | CASYGTGELFF | TGTGCCAGTTATGGCACCGGGGAGCTGTTTTTT
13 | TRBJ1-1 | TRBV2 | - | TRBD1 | CASSKQGGAEAFF | TGTGCCAGCAGCAAACAGGGGGGGGCTGAAGCTTTCTTT
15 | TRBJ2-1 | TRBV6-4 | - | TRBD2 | CASSEASGIFMEQFF | TGTGCCAGCAGTGAGGCTAGCGGGATTTTCATGGAGCAGTTCTTC
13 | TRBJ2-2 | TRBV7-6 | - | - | CASCPELTGELFF | TGTGCCAGCTGTCCAGAGCTCACCGGGGAGCTGTTTTTT
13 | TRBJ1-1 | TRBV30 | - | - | CAWRRTMNTEAFF | TGTGCCTGGAGGAGAACTATGAACACTGAAGCTTTCTTT
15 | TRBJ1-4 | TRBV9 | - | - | CASSPPGREDEKLFF | TGTGCCAGCAGCCCTCCGGGACGGGAAGATGAAAAACTGTTTTTT
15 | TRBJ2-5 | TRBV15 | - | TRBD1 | CATSSDKTGVETQYF | TGTGCCACCAGCAGCGACAAGACAGGGGTCGAGACCCAGTACTTC